Listed here is a single T cell receptor (beta chain). Its antigen is unknown. Germline CDR1 reads MNHEY; CDR2 reads SVGAGI. The CDR3 loop spans 16 amino acids. V gave up 2 bases and J gave up 1 base, with 14 bases separating them. These data are taken from a study of somatic mutations in cytotoxic T cells in rheumatoid arthritis. Libraries were prepared by immunoSEQ multiplex PCR; TCRdb keeps only in-frame clonotypes and omits some of them. The sample shows 13,000 to 15,000 clones, 60% to 85% of them seen only once. General observations from the study: The study found that the largest CD8+ clone exceeded 20% of CD8+ cells in about an eighth of the roughly 65 patients.

The sample was CD8+ T cells sorted from blood. The rearrangement joins TRBV6-5 to TRBJ1-1; a possible D gene is TRBD1 (5 bases). This TCR came from an adult with rheumatoid arthritis. CDR3 DNA: TGTGCCAGCAGTTACATATGGGGCGGAACGAACACTGAAGCTTTCTTT. This encodes CASSYIWGGTNTEAFF.